A selection of T cell receptor beta chains follows, all from one sample in a study of blood T cell repertoires in COVID-19. Here immunoSEQ multiplex PCR was the method, and the copy in TCRdb shows in-frame clones only, minus some. The sample lists under 400,000 clones; approximately 83% were seen once. Sequencing was done on a sample of PBMCs or T cells enriched from blood (not recorded which). The receptors derive from a middle-aged woman with acute COVID-19. Each CDR3 is given with its conserved first and last residue.

cdr3_aa: CASELNYGYTF; j_call: TRBJ1-2; v_call: TRBV27
cdr3_aa: CASREGNRVSYEQYF; j_call: TRBJ2-7; v_call: TRBV10-1
cdr3_aa: CASSQVHRDEQFF; j_call: TRBJ2-1; v_call: TRBV4-3
cdr3_aa: CASGAMNTEAFF; j_call: TRBJ1-1; v_call: TRBV9
cdr3_aa: CSVEDLGTRNYNEQFF; j_call: TRBJ2-1; v_call: TRBV29-1
cdr3_aa: CATSKGGFYEQYF; j_call: TRBJ2-7; v_call: TRBV15
cdr3_aa: CASSESKKTGGTDTQYF; j_call: TRBJ2-3; v_call: TRBV10-1
cdr3_aa: CASRRTESNQPQHF; j_call: TRBJ1-5; v_call: TRBV27
cdr3_aa: CASSSAGTGGNTEAFF; j_call: TRBJ1-1; v_call: TRBV5-6
cdr3_aa: CASRVLRGKQFF; j_call: TRBJ2-1; v_call: TRBV23-1
cdr3_aa: CASSPRPRQGNQPQHF; j_call: TRBJ1-5; v_call: TRBV27
cdr3_aa: CASSYSQGYQPQHF; j_call: TRBJ1-5; v_call: TRBV6-5
cdr3_aa: CSVAGDGNQPQHF; j_call: TRBJ1-5; v_call: TRBV29-1
cdr3_aa: CASSLEGGRYNEQFF; j_call: TRBJ2-1; v_call: TRBV5-1
cdr3_aa: CASSEYRYTDTQYF; j_call: TRBJ2-3; v_call: TRBV25-1
cdr3_aa: CASSSGGTQYF; j_call: TRBJ2-3; v_call: TRBV7-7
cdr3_aa: CASSSLAGGPGTQYF; j_call: TRBJ2-3; v_call: TRBV28
cdr3_aa: CASSTLGTADGYTF; j_call: TRBJ1-2; v_call: TRBV28
cdr3_aa: CASRPRQGYTEAFF; j_call: TRBJ1-1; v_call: TRBV5-4
cdr3_aa: CASSIGQSLNTEAFF; j_call: TRBJ1-1; v_call: TRBV7-2
cdr3_aa: CASSQAPVGGQYF; j_call: TRBJ2-3; v_call: TRBV3-1/TRBV3-2
cdr3_aa: CSGTGSTEAFF; j_call: TRBJ1-1; v_call: TRBV20-1
cdr3_aa: CSVASHSNTEAFF; j_call: TRBJ1-1; v_call: TRBV29-1
cdr3_aa: CASSQVLRTGEQYF; j_call: TRBJ2-7; v_call: TRBV4-3
cdr3_aa: CASSDSSDARTEKETQYF; j_call: TRBJ2-5; v_call: TRBV10-1
cdr3_aa: CATSRGRAGGSPTRNEQFF; j_call: TRBJ2-1; v_call: TRBV15
cdr3_aa: CASRTTGGYGYTF; j_call: TRBJ1-2; v_call: TRBV28
cdr3_aa: CASSNRSRGQGTNQPQHF; j_call: TRBJ1-5; v_call: TRBV11-2
cdr3_aa: CASSQANLAGITDTQYF; j_call: TRBJ2-3; v_call: TRBV4-3
cdr3_aa: CATSDPVAGAGNEQFF; j_call: TRBJ2-1; v_call: TRBV24-1
cdr3_aa: CASSRDTPYEQYF; j_call: TRBJ2-7; v_call: TRBV4-3
cdr3_aa: CASSPDRWTLEAFF; j_call: TRBJ1-1; v_call: TRBV7-3
cdr3_aa: CASSLGGGGEKLFF; j_call: TRBJ1-4; v_call: TRBV5-1
cdr3_aa: CASSPPMGPTAAGANVLTF; j_call: TRBJ2-6; v_call: TRBV18
cdr3_aa: CASSATVGTNKNIQYF; j_call: TRBJ2-4; v_call: TRBV9
cdr3_aa: CASSLVSGAGEKLFF; j_call: TRBJ1-4; v_call: TRBV7-6
cdr3_aa: CASSGFYRVSSTEAFF; j_call: TRBJ1-1; v_call: TRBV18
cdr3_aa: CASSLGGSSGETQYF; j_call: TRBJ2-5; v_call: TRBV7-9
cdr3_aa: CASSPRTGAGEQYF; j_call: TRBJ2-7; v_call: TRBV18
cdr3_aa: CASSLSSATNEKLFF; j_call: TRBJ1-4; v_call: TRBV7-2
cdr3_aa: CASSLTPPGQGGSPLHF; j_call: TRBJ1-6; v_call: TRBV19
cdr3_aa: CASSLGLRGGYTF; j_call: TRBJ1-2; v_call: TRBV27
cdr3_aa: CASTQWGVGELFF; j_call: TRBJ2-2; v_call: TRBV10-1
cdr3_aa: CASSNPGLANTGELFF; j_call: TRBJ2-2; v_call: TRBV5-1
cdr3_aa: CASSSNLAGEYTEAFF; j_call: TRBJ1-1; v_call: TRBV7-8
cdr3_aa: CASNTGRLRGEKLFF; j_call: TRBJ1-4; v_call: TRBV6-5
cdr3_aa: CASSGTTNGYTF; j_call: TRBJ1-2; v_call: TRBV5-5
cdr3_aa: CASGLVRKDSSYNSPLHF; j_call: TRBJ1-6; v_call: TRBV12-5
cdr3_aa: CASSEIIGGYYGYTF; j_call: TRBJ1-2; v_call: TRBV2
cdr3_aa: CASSPPGQASYGYTF; j_call: TRBJ1-2; v_call: TRBV4-1
cdr3_aa: CASSPHSGYNEKLFF; j_call: TRBJ1-4; v_call: TRBV4-3
cdr3_aa: CASSYTAGTSGNLRSPNEQFF; j_call: TRBJ2-1; v_call: TRBV6-2/TRBV6-3